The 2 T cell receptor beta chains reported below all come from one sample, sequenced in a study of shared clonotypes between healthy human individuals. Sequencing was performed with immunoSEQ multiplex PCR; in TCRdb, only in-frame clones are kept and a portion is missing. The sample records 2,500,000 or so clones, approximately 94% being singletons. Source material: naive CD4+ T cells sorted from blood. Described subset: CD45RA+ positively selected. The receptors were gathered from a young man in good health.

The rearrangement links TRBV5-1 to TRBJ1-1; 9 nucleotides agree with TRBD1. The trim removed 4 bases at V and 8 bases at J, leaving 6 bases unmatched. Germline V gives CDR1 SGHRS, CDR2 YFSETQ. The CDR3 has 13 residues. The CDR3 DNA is TGCGCCAGCAGCCAGGGGACAGGGCCAGAAGCTTTCTTT. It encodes CASSQGTGPEAFF. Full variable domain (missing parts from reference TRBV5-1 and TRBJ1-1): KAGVTQTPRYLIKTRGQQVTLSCSPISGHRSVSWYQQTPGQGLQFLFEYFSETQRNKGNFPGRFSGRQFSNSRSEMNVSTLELGDSALYLCASSQGTGPEAFFGQGTRLTVV.

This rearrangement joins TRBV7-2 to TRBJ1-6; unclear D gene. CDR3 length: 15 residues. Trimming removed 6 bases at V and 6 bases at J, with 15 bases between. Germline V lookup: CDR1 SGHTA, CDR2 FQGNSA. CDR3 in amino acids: CASSHDRKRNSPLHF. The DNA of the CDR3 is TGTGCCAGCAGTCATGACCGGAAACGTAATTCACCCCTCCACTTT.